This entry describes one T cell receptor beta chain. Repertoires were generated with immunoSEQ multiplex PCR, while TCRdb's copy carries only in-frame clones and drops some. This table holds fewer than 200,000 clones, roughly 79% found once. Trimming removed 4 bases from V and 6 bases from J; junction bases left unmatched: 10. The germline gives CDR1 ENHRY, CDR2 SYGVKD. The CDR3 length is 16 residues. The data belong to a study of blood T cell repertoires in COVID-19. This TCR derives from a middle-aged woman with COVID-19, enrolled during active disease. The chain combines TRBV10-3 with TRBJ2-1; TRBD1 agrees at 9 bases. Sequencing used peripheral blood. The CDR3 sequence: CAISVIPGTGFNEQFF. CDR3 nucleotides: TGTGCCATCAGTGTCATACCCGGGACAGGGTTCAATGAGCAGTTCTTC.